A selection of T cell receptor beta chains follows, all from one sample in a study of cytomegalovirus exposure and HLA in healthy donors. Assay used: immunoSEQ multiplex PCR; TCRdb lists only in-frame clones, some missing. The sample has some 140,000 clones; about three quarters are singletons. Sequenced input: PBMCs. The receptors come from a woman between 35 and 50 years old in good health and CMV-seronegative. Each CDR3 is given without its conserved first and last residue. The order of the fields is D gene, V gene, J gene, CDR3 length, clone size, CDR3 protein. A D gene is named only where the DNA matches it firmly. Clone size is not always given. Where it is, it says once, few, many or a class for expanded clones.

d_gene: TRBD1
v_gene: TRBV5-1
j_gene: TRBJ2-7
len: 12
abundance: once
CDR3aa: ASSSRTGVSEQY

d_gene: .
v_gene: TRBV6-6
j_gene: TRBJ1-1
len: 13
abundance: .
CDR3aa: ASSYSRGLNTEAF

d_gene: .
v_gene: TRBV27
j_gene: TRBJ2-2
len: 14
abundance: .
CDR3aa: ASSVVFGLNTGELF

d_gene: TRBD2
v_gene: TRBV27
j_gene: TRBJ2-7
len: 11
abundance: .
CDR3aa: ASSLWGGNEQY

d_gene: .
v_gene: TRBV5-1
j_gene: TRBJ2-6
len: 14
abundance: .
CDR3aa: ASSFRERSGANVLT

d_gene: .
v_gene: TRBV11-2
j_gene: TRBJ1-1
len: 13
abundance: .
CDR3aa: ASSLLGAMNTEAF

d_gene: TRBD1
v_gene: TRBV27
j_gene: TRBJ1-1
len: 11
abundance: .
CDR3aa: ASSLPGGTEAF

d_gene: .
v_gene: TRBV20-1
j_gene: TRBJ2-7
len: 9
abundance: once
CDR3aa: SVETAYEQY

d_gene: .
v_gene: TRBV5-8
j_gene: TRBJ1-3
len: 15
abundance: .
CDR3aa: ASSPPWGSPSGNTIY

d_gene: .
v_gene: TRBV4-1
j_gene: TRBJ1-2
len: 14
abundance: .
CDR3aa: ASSQDGREFNYGYT

d_gene: .
v_gene: TRBV6-1
j_gene: TRBJ2-1
len: 10
abundance: .
CDR3aa: ASSGGVREQF

d_gene: TRBD2
v_gene: TRBV6-5
j_gene: TRBJ2-5
len: 14
abundance: once
CDR3aa: ASSYFGGGDQETQY

d_gene: TRBD1
v_gene: TRBV4-1
j_gene: TRBJ1-4
len: 15
abundance: few
CDR3aa: ASSQEIPGTGYEKLF

d_gene: TRBD1
v_gene: TRBV6-6
j_gene: TRBJ2-5
len: 14
abundance: .
CDR3aa: ASSSFRDRGRETQY

d_gene: TRBD1
v_gene: TRBV6-6
j_gene: TRBJ2-1
len: 14
abundance: .
CDR3aa: ASSKGGTGAYNEQF

d_gene: .
v_gene: TRBV7-9
j_gene: TRBJ2-2
len: 15
abundance: .
CDR3aa: ASSLEGRVRSIGELF

d_gene: .
v_gene: TRBV5-4
j_gene: TRBJ2-4
len: 12
abundance: .
CDR3aa: ASSLDPVSGIQY

d_gene: .
v_gene: TRBV2
j_gene: TRBJ1-1
len: 12
abundance: .
CDR3aa: ASSELERGTEAF

d_gene: TRBD1
v_gene: TRBV19
j_gene: TRBJ1-2
len: 15
abundance: .
CDR3aa: ASSILDRVALRYGYT

d_gene: .
v_gene: TRBV5-6
j_gene: TRBJ2-1
len: 13
abundance: .
CDR3aa: ASSAGASPYNEQF

d_gene: .
v_gene: TRBV5-6
j_gene: TRBJ2-6
len: 12
abundance: .
CDR3aa: ASSLQAGANVLT

d_gene: TRBD1
v_gene: TRBV29-1
j_gene: TRBJ2-7
len: 11
abundance: few
CDR3aa: SALSTGAVEQY

d_gene: .
v_gene: TRBV7-2
j_gene: TRBJ1-5
len: 14
abundance: once
CDR3aa: ASSLASGGSNQPQH

d_gene: .
v_gene: TRBV12-5
j_gene: TRBJ2-7
len: 9
abundance: .
CDR3aa: ASGLSNEQY

d_gene: TRBD2
v_gene: TRBV4-1
j_gene: TRBJ2-3
len: 15
abundance: once
CDR3aa: ASSHSKRGGNTDTQY

d_gene: TRBD1
v_gene: TRBV5-1
j_gene: TRBJ1-2
len: 12
abundance: .
CDR3aa: ASSPGQGAGGYT

d_gene: .
v_gene: TRBV7-6
j_gene: TRBJ1-1
len: 12
abundance: few
CDR3aa: ASSLSGMNTEAF

d_gene: TRBD1
v_gene: TRBV6-5
j_gene: TRBJ1-4
len: 12
abundance: .
CDR3aa: ASSSGTGVEKLF

d_gene: .
v_gene: TRBV15
j_gene: TRBJ1-1
len: 11
abundance: .
CDR3aa: ATSRVGGGEAF

d_gene: .
v_gene: TRBV18
j_gene: TRBJ2-2
len: 13
abundance: .
CDR3aa: ASSDGLFPTGELF

d_gene: .
v_gene: TRBV28
j_gene: TRBJ1-5
len: 10
abundance: .
CDR3aa: ASTVEEQPQH

d_gene: TRBD1
v_gene: TRBV28
j_gene: TRBJ2-2
len: 14
abundance: .
CDR3aa: ASRLQGLSKGGELF

d_gene: TRBD1
v_gene: TRBV7-8
j_gene: TRBJ1-5
len: 13
abundance: .
CDR3aa: ASSLGQGLDQPQH

d_gene: .
v_gene: TRBV30
j_gene: TRBJ1-1
len: 11
abundance: .
CDR3aa: AWSFRDFAEAF

d_gene: .
v_gene: TRBV6-5
j_gene: TRBJ1-3
len: 12
abundance: .
CDR3aa: ASGRVFSGNTIY

d_gene: TRBD1
v_gene: TRBV7-2
j_gene: TRBJ2-7
len: 11
abundance: once
CDR3aa: ASSLTGAYEQY

d_gene: .
v_gene: TRBV19
j_gene: TRBJ1-2
len: 10
abundance: .
CDR3aa: ASSSPIQGTT

d_gene: .
v_gene: TRBV9
j_gene: TRBJ2-1
len: 11
abundance: .
CDR3aa: ASSLSLPPEQF

d_gene: .
v_gene: TRBV4-2
j_gene: TRBJ1-1
len: 15
abundance: .
CDR3aa: ASSQAGVGEMNTEAF

d_gene: .
v_gene: TRBV10-3
j_gene: TRBJ2-2
len: 13
abundance: .
CDR3aa: AISEKSGHTGELF